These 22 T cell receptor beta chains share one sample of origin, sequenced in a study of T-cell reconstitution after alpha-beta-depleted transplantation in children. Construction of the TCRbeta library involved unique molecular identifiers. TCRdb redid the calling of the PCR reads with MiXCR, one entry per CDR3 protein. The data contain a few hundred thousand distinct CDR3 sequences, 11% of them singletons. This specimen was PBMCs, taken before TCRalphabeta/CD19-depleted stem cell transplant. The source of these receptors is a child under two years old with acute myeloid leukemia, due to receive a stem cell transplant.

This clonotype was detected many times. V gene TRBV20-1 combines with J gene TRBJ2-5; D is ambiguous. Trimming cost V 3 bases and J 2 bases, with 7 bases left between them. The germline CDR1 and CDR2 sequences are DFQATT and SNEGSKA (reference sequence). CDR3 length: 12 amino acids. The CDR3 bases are TGCAGTGCTAGTAAAAGACAAGAGACCCAGTACTTC. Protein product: CSASKRQETQYF.

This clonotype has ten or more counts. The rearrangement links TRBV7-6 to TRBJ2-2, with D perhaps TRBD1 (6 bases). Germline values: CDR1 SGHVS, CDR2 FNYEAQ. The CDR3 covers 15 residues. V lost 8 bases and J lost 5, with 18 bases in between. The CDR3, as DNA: TGTGCCAGCGGGTTCCAAGGGGGACAAACCGGGGAGCTGTTTTTT. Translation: CASGFQGGQTGELFF. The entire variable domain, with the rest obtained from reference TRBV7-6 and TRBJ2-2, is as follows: GAGVSQSPRYKVTKRGQDVALRCDPISGHVSLYWYRQALGQGPEFLTYFNYEAQQDKSGLPNDRFSAERPEGSISTLTIQRTEQRDSAMYRCASGFQGGQTGELFFGEGSRLTVL.

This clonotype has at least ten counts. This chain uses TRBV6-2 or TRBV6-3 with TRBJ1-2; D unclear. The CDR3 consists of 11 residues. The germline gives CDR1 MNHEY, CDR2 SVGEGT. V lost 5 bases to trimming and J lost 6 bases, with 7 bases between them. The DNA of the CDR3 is TGTGCCAGCAGTGGGCTGAATGGCTACACCTTC. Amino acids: CASSGLNGYTF.

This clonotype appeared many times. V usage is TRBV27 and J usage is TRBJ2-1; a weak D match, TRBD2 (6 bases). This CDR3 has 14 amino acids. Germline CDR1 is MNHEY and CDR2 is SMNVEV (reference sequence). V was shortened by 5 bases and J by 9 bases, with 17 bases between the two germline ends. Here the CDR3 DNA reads TGTGCCAGCAGTCCCCCGGAGGGAATCAGTGAGCAGTTCTTC. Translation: CASSPPEGISEQFF.

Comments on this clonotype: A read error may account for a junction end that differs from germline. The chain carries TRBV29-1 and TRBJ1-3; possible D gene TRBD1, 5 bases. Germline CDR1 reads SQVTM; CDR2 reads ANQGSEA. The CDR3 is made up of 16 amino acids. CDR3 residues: CSTSLIRDDSGNTIYF. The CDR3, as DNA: TGTAGCACTTCATTGATCAGGGACGACTCTGGAAACACCATATATTTT.

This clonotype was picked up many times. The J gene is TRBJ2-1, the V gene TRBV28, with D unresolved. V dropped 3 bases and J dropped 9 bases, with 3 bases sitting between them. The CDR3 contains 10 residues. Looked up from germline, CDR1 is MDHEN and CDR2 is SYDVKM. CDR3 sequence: CASSFTEQFF. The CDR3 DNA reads TGTGCCAGCAGTTTTACTGAGCAGTTCTTC. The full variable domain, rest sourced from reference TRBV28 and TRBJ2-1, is DVKVTQSSRYLVKRTGEKVFLECVQDMDHENMFWYRQDPGLGLRLIYFSYDVKMKEKGDIPEGYSVSREKKERFSLILESASTNQTSMYLCASSFTEQFFGPGTRLTVL.

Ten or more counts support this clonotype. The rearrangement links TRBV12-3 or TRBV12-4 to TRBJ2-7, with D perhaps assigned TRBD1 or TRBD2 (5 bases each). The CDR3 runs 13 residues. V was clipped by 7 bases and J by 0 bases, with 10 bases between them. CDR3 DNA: TGTGCCAGCAATCGGGACGGCTCCTACGAGCAGTACTTC. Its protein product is CASNRDGSYEQYF.

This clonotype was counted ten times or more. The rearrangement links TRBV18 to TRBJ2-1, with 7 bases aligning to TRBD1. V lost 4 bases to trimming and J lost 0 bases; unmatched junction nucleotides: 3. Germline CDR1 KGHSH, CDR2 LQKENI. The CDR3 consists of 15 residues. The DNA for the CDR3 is TGTGCCAGCTCACTTAACAGGGGCTCCTACAATGAGCAGTTCTTC. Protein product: CASSLNRGSYNEQFF.

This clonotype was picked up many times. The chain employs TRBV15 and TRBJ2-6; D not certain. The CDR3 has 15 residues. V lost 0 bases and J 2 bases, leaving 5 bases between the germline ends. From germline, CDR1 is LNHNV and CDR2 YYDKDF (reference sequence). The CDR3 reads CATSRDGAGANVLTF. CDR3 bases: TGTGCCACCAGCAGAGATGGGGCTGGGGCCAACGTCCTGACTTTC.

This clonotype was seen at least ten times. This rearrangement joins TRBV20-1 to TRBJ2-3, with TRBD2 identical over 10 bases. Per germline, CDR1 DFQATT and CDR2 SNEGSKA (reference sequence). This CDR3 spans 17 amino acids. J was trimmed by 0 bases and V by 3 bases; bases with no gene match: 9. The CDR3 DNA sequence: TGCAGTGCTAGTGAAGCGGGAGGGTCCCTAAGCACAGATACGCAGTATTTT. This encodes CSASEAGGSLSTDTQYF.

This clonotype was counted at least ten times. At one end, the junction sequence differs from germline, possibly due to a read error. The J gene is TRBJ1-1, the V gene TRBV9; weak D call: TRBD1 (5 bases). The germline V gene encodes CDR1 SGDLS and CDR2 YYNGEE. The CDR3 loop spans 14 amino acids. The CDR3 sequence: CASSVGGAGTEAFF. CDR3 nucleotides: TGTGCTAGCAGCGTAGGTGGGGCAGGCACTGAAGCTTTCTTT. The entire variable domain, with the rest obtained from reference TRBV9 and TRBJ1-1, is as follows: DSGVTQTPKHLITATGQRVTLRCSPRSGDLSVYWYQQSLDQGLQFLIQYYNGEERAKGNILERFSAQQFPDLHSELNLSSLELGDSALYFCASSVGGAGTEAFFGQGTRLTVV.

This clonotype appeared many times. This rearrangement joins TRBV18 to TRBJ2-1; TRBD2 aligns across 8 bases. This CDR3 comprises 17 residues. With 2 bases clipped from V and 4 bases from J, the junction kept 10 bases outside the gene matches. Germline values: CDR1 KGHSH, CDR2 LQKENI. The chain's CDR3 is CASSPFERGRTYNEQFF. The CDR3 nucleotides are TGTGCCAGCTCACCATTCGAGCGGGGGAGAACTTACAATGAGCAGTTCTTC.

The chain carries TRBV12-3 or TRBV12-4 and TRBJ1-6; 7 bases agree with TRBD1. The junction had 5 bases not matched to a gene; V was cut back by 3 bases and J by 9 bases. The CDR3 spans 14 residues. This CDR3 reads CASSFGTASSPLHF. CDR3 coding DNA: TGTGCCAGCAGTTTCGGGACAGCCTCTTCACCCCTCCACTTT.

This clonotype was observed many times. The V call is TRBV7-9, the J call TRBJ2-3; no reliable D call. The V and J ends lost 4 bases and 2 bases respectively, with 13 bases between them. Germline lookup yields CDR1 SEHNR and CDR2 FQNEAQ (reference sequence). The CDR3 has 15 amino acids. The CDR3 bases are TGTGCCAGCAGCTACACCGGGCCCTACACAGATACGCAGTATTTT. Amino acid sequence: CASSYTGPYTDTQYF. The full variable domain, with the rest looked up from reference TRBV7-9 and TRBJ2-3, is DTGVSQNPRHKITKRGQNVTFRCDPISEHNRLYWYRQTLGQGPEFLTYFQNEAQLEKSRLLSDRFSAERPKGSFSTLEIQRTEQGDSAMYLCASSYTGPYTDTQYFGPGTRLTVL.

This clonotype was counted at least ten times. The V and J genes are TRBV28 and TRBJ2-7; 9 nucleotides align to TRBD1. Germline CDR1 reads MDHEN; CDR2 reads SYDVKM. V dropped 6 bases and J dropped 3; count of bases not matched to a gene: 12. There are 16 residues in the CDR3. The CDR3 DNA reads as TGTGCCAGCAGCCCCCGTACCGGGACAGGGATCTACGAGCAGTACTTC. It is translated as CASSPRTGTGIYEQYF.

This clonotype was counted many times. The CDR3 DNA sequence: TGTGCCATCAGTGAAATCGGACAGGGAGTTGGCTACACCTTC. Its translation is CAISEIGQGVGYTF. The rearrangement joins TRBV10-3 to TRBJ1-2, with TRBD1 matching over 8 bases. The CDR3 runs 14 residues. Germline V gene lookup returns CDR1 ENHRY and CDR2 SYGVKD. Trimming cost V 3 bases and J 7 bases; bases outside gene matches: 7.

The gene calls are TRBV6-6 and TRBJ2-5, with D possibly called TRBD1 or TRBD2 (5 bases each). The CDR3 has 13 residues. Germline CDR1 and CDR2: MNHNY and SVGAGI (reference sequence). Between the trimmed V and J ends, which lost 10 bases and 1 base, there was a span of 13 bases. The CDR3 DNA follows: TGTGCCACCGGCAAGGGGACCCAAGAGACCCAGTACTTC. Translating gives CATGKGTQETQYF.

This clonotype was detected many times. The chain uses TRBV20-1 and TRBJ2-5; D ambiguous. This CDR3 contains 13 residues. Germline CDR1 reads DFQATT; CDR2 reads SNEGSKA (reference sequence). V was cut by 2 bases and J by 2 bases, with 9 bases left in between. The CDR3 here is CSARPPLQETQYF. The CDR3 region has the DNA TGCAGTGCTAGACCCCCCCTGCAAGAGACCCAGTACTTC.

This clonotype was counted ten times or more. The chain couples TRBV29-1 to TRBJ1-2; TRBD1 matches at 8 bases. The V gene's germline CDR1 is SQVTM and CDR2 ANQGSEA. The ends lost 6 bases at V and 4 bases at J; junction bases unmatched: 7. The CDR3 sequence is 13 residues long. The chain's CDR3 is CSVLTGAGYGYTF. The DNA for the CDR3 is TGCAGCGTCTTGACAGGGGCTGGCTATGGCTACACCTTC.

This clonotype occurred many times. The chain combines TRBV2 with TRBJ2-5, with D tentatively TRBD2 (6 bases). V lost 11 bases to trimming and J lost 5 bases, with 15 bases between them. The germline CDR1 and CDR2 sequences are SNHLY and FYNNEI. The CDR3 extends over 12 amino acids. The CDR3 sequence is CASGVARETQYF. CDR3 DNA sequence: TGTGCCTCGGGGGTAGCGCGGGAGACCCAGTACTTC.

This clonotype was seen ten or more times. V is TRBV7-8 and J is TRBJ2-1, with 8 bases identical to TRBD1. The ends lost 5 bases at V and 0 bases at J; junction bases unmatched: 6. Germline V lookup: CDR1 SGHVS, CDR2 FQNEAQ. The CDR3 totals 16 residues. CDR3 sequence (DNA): TGTGCCAGCAGCCCCATCAGGGGGCTCTCCTACAATGAGCAGTTCTTC. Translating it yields CASSPIRGLSYNEQFF.

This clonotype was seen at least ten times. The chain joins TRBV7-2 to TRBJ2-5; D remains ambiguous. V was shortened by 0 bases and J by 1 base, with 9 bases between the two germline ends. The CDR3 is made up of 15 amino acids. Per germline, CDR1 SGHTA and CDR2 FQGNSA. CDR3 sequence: CASSLASLGQETQYF. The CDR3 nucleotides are TGTGCCAGCAGCTTAGCATCCTTAGGCCAAGAGACCCAGTACTTC.